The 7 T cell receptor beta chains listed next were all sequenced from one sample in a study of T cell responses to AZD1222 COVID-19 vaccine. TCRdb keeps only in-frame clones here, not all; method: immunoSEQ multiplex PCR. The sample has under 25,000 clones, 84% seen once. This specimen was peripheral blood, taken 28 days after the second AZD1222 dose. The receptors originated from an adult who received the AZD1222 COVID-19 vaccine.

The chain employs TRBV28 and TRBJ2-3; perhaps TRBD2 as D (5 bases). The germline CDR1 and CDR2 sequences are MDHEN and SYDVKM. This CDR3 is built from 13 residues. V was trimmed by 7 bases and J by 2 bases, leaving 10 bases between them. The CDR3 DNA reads TGTGCCAGCACTGAGGGAGTCACAGATACGCAGTATTTT. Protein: CASTEGVTDTQYF.

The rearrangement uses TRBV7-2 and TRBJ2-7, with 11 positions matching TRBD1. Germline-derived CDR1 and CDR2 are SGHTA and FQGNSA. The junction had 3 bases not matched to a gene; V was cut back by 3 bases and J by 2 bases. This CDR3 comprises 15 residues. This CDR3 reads CASSLGQGVPYEQYF. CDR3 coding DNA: TGTGCCAGCAGCTTGGGACAGGGGGTTCCCTACGAGCAGTACTTC.

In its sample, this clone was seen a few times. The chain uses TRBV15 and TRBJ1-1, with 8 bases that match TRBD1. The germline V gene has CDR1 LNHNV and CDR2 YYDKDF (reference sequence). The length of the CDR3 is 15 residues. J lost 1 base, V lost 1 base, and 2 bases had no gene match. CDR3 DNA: TGTGCCACCAGCAGAGGACAGGGGCAGAACACTGAAGCTTTCTTT. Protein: CATSRGQGQNTEAFF. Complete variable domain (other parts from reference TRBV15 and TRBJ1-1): DAMVIQNPRYQVTQFGKPVTLSCSQTLNHNVMYWYQQKSSQAPKLLFHYYDKDFNNEADTPDNFQSRRPNTSFCFLDIRSPGLGDTAMYLCATSRGQGQNTEAFFGQGTRLTVV.

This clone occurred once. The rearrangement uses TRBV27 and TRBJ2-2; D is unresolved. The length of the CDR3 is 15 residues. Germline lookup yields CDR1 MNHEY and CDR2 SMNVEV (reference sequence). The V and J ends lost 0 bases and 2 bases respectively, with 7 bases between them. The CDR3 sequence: CASSLSTFNTGELFF. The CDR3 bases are TGTGCCAGCAGTTTATCGACGTTTAACACCGGGGAGCTGTTTTTT.

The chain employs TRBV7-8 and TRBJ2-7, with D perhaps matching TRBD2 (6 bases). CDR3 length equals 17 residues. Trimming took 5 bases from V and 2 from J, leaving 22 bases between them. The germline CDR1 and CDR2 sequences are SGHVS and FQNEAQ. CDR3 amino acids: CASSQNPTRRVPYEQYF. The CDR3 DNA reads TGTGCCAGCAGCCAAAATCCTACTAGGAGGGTACCCTACGAGCAGTACTTC.

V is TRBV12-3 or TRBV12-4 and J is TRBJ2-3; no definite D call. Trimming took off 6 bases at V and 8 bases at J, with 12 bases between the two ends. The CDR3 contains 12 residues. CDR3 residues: CASSLSTATQYF. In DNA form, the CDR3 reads TGTGCCAGCAGCCTATCAACGGCTACGCAGTATTTT.

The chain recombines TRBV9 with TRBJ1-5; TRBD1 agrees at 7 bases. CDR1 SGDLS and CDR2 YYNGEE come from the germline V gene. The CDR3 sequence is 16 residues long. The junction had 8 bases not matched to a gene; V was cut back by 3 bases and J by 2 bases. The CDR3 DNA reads TGTGCCAGCAGCGCAGGAGGGGACAGTCGCAATCAGCCCCAGCATTTT. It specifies CASSAGGDSRNQPQHF.